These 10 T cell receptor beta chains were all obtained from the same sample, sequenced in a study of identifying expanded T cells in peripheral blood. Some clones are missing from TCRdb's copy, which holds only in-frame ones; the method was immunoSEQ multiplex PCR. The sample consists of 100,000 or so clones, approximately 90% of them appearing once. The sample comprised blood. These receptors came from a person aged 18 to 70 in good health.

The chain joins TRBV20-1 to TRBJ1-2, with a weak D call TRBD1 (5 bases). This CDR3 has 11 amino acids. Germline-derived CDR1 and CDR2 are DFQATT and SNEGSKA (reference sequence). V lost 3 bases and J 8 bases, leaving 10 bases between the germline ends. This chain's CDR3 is CSASGGVGYTF. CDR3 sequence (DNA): TGCAGTGCTAGCGGGGGGGTCGGCTACACCTTC.

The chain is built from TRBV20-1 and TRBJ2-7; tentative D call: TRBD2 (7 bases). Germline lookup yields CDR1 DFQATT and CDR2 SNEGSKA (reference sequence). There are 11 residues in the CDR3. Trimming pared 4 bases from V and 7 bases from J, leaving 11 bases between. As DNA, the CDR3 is TGCAGTGCTACGGGGGGCCGGGAGCAGTACTTC. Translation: CSATGGREQYF.

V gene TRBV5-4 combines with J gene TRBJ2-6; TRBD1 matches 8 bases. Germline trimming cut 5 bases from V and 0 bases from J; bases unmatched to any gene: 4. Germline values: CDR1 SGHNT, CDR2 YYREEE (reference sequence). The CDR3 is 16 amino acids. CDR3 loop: CASRQGGPSGANVLTF. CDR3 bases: TGTGCCAGCAGACAGGGGGGTCCCTCTGGGGCCAACGTCCTGACTTTC.

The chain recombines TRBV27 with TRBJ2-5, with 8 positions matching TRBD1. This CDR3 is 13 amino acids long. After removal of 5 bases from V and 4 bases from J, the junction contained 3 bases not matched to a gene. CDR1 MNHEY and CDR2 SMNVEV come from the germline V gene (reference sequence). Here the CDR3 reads CASSDRGGETQYF. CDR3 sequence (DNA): TGTGCCAGCAGTGACAGGGGTGGAGAGACCCAGTACTTC.

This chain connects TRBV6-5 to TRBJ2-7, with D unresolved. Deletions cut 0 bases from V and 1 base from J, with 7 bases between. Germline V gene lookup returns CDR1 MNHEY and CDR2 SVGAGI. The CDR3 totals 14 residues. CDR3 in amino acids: CASSYSAPSYEQYF. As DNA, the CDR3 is TGTGCCAGCAGTTACTCTGCCCCTTCCTACGAGCAGTACTTC.

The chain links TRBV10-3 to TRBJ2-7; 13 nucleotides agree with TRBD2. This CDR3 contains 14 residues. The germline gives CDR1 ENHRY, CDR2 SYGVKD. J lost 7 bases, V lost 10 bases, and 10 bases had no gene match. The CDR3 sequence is CATGLAGASGEQYF. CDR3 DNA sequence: TGTGCCACAGGACTAGCGGGGGCCTCTGGGGAGCAGTACTTC.

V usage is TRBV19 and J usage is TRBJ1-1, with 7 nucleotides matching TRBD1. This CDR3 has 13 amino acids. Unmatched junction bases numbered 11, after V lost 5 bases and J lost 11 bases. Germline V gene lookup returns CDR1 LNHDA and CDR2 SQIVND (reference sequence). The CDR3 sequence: CASSADRLIGAFF. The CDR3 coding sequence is TGTGCCAGTAGTGCGGACAGGCTAATTGGGGCTTTCTTT.

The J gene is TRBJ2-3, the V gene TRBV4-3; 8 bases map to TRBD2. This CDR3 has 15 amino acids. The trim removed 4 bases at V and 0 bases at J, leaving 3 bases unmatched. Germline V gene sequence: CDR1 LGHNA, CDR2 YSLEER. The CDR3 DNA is TGCGCCAGCAGCCCCTGGACTAGCAGCACAGATACGCAGTATTTT. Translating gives CASSPWTSSTDTQYF.

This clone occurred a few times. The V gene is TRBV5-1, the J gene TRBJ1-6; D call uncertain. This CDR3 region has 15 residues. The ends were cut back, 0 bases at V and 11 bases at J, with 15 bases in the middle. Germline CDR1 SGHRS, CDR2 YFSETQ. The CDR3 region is CASSLDPRPTAPLHF. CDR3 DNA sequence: TGCGCCAGCAGCTTGGATCCCAGGCCTACGGCACCCCTCCACTTT.

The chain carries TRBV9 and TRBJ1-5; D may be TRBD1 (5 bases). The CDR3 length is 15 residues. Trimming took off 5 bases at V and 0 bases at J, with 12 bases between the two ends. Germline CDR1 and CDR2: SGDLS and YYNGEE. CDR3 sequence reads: CASSRGPYSNQPQHF. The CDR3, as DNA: TGTGCCAGCAGTAGGGGTCCTTATAGCAATCAGCCCCAGCATTTT.